This TCR beta chain was captured in a study of cytomegalovirus exposure and HLA in healthy donors. Amplification used 60 Vbeta primers and 13 Jbeta primers. Some clones are missing from TCRdb's copy, which holds only in-frame ones; the method was immunoSEQ multiplex PCR. The sample records 100,000 to 120,000 clones, 60% to 80% being singletons. This CDR3 contains 16 residues. V was pared by 4 bases and J by 5 bases, with 21 bases between. Germline-derived CDR1 and CDR2 are SGHNT and YYREEE (reference sequence). The sequence was collected from a young man in good health and CMV-seropositive. The chain links TRBV5-4 to TRBJ1-2, with D perhaps matching TRBD1 (5 bases). Sequencing input: PBMCs. The CDR3: CASSRDLDRAQYGYTF. In DNA form, the CDR3 reads TGTGCCAGCAGCCGCGATCTCGACAGAGCTCAATATGGCTACACCTTC.